What follows are 4 T cell receptor beta chains derived from one specimen sequenced in a study of blood T cell repertoires in COVID-19. Using immunoSEQ multiplex PCR, the repertoire was profiled, and TCRdb retains in-frame clones only, with some absent. Seen here are some 220,000 clones, roughly four fifths observed once, and the top ten hold under 4.5%. The sample consisted of peripheral blood. The receptors shown here come from a man aged 45-60 years with acute or convalescent COVID-19.

This clone occurred a few times. This chain uses TRBV5-1 with TRBJ1-2; 8 positions match TRBD1. The ends lost 4 bases at V and 8 bases at J; junction bases unmatched: 7. There are 13 residues in the CDR3. CDR1 SGHRS and CDR2 YFSETQ come from the germline V gene. The CDR3: CASSLGGQGGYTF. The CDR3 DNA sequence: TGCGCCAGCAGCCTAGGCGGACAGGGAGGCTACACCTTC.

The V gene is TRBV19, the J gene TRBJ1-6; maybe TRBD1 (6 bases). The CDR3 is 15 residues long. V lost 7 bases and J lost 10, with 20 bases in between. The germline CDR1 and CDR2 sequences are LNHDA and SQIVND (reference sequence). The CDR3 spells CASTHPGGGGSPLHF. The CDR3 nucleotides are TGTGCCAGTACCCACCCGGGGGGCGGCGGCTCACCCCTCCACTTT.

The J gene is TRBJ2-5, the V gene TRBV29-1; 13 positions agree with TRBD2. The V gene end was trimmed by 5 bases and the J gene end by 0 bases; junction bases not matched to a gene: 6. The CDR3 runs to 16 residues. Germline-derived CDR1 and CDR2 are SQVTM and ANQGSEA. Here the CDR3 reads CSVLGLAGANQETQYF. DNA for the CDR3: TGCAGCGTTCTTGGACTAGCGGGGGCCAACCAAGAGACCCAGTACTTC.

The CDR3 coding sequence is TGTGCCAGCAGCCAAAGGGACAGGGCGTCGAACACCATATATTTT. Protein sequence: CASSQRDRASNTIYF. This rearrangement joins TRBV3-1 (or the pseudogene TRBV3-2) to TRBJ1-3, with TRBD1 matching over 9 bases. Germline V gene lookup returns CDR1 LGHDT and CDR2 YNNKEL (reference sequence). CDR3 length equals 15 residues. The trim removed 2 bases at V and 7 bases at J, leaving 6 bases unmatched.